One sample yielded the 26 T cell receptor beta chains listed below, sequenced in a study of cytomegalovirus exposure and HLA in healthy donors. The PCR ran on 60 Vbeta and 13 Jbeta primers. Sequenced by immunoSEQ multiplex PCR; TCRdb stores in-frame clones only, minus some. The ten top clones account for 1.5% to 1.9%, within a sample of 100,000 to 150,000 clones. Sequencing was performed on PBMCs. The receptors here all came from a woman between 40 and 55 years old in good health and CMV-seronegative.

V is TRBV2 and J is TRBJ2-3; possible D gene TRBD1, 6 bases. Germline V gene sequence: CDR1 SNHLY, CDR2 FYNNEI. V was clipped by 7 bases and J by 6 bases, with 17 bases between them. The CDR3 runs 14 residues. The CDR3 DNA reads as TGTGCCAGCAAAATGGACAGCCTCCCCGATACGCAGTATTTT. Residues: CASKMDSLPDTQYF.

CDR3 sequence reads: CASSPTGVKETQYF. Written as DNA, the CDR3 is TGTGCCAGCAGCCCCACGGGGGTTAAAGAGACCCAGTACTTC. The chain employs TRBV7-3 and TRBJ2-5; weak D call: TRBD2 (6 bases). V was clipped by 5 bases and J by 3 bases, with 13 bases between them. This CDR3 contains 14 residues. Germline V gene sequence: CDR1 SGHTA, CDR2 FQGTGA. Combining the CDR3 with reference TRBV7-3 and TRBJ2-5 gives the whole variable domain GAGVSQTPSNKVTEKGKYVELRCDPISGHTALYWYRQSLGQGPEFLIYFQGTGAADDSGLPNDRFFAVRPEGSVSTLKIQRTERGDSAVYLCASSPTGVKETQYFGPGTRLLVL.

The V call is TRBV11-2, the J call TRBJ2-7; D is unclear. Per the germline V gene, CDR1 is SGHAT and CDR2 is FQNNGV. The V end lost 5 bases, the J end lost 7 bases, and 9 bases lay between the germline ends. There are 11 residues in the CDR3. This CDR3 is CASSLFEEQYF. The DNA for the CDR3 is TGTGCCAGCAGCCTATTTGAGGAGCAGTACTTC.

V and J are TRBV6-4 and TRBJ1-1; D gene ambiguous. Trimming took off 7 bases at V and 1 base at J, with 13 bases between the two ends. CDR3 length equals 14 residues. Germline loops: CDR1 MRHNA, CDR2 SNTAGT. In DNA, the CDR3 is TGTGCCAGCACTCCCAACCCCGGGAACACTGAAGCTTTCTTT. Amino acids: CASTPNPGNTEAFF.

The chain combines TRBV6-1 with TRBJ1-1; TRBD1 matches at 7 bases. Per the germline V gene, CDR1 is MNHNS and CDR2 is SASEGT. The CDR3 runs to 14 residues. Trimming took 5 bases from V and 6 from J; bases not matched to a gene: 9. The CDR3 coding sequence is TGTGCCAGCAGTCAGGGACAGTTATACGCTGAAGCTTTCTTT. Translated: CASSQGQLYAEAFF.

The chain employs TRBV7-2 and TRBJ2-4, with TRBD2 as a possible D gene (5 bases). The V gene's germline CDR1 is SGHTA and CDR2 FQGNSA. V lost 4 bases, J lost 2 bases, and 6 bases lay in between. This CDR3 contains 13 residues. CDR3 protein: CASSSGTKNIQYF. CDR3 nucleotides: TGTGCCAGCAGCTCCGGGACCAAAAACATTCAGTACTTC.

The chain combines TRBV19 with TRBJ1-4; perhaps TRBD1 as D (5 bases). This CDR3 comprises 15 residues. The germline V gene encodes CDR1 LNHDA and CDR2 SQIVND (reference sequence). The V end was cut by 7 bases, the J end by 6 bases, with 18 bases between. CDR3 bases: TGTGCCAGTATCCGCTCGGGGGTCGCAGATGAAAAACTGTTTTTT. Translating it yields CASIRSGVADEKLFF. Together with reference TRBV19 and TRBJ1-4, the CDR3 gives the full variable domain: DGGITQSPKYLFRKEGQNVTLSCEQNLNHDAMYWYRQDPGQGLRLIYYSQIVNDFQKGDIAEGYSVSREKKESFPLTVTSAQKNPTAFYLCASIRSGVADEKLFFGSGTQLSVL.

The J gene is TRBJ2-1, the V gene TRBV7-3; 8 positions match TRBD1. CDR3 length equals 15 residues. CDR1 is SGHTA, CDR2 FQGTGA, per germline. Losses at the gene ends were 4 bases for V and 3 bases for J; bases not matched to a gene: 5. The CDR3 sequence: CASSSTGDNYNEQFF. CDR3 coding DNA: TGTGCCAGCAGCTCGACAGGGGACAACTACAATGAGCAGTTCTTC.

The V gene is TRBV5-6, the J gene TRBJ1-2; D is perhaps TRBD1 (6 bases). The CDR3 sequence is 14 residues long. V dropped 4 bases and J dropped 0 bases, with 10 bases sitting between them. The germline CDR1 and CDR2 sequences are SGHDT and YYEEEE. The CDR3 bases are TGTGCCAGCAGCCCAGGACAGACTAACTATGGCTACACCTTC. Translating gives CASSPGQTNYGYTF. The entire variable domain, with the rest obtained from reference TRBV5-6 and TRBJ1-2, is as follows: DAGVTQSPTHLIKTRGQQVTLRCSPKSGHDTVSWYQQALGQGPQFIFQYYEEEERQRGNFPDRFSGHQFPNYSSELNVNALLLGDSALYLCASSPGQTNYGYTFGSGTRLTVV.

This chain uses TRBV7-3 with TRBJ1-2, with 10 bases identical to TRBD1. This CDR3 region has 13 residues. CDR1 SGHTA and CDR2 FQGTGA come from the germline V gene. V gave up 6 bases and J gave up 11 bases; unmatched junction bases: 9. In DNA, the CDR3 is TGTGCCAGCAGTACCGGGACAGGGGAAGGTTACACCTTC. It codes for CASSTGTGEGYTF.

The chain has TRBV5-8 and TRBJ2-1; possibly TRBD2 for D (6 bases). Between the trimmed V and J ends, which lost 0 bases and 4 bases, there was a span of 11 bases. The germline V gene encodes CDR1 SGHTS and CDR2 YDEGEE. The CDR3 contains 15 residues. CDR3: CASSLGDSVYNEQFF. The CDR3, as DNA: TGTGCCAGCAGCTTGGGGGACTCGGTGTACAATGAGCAGTTCTTC.

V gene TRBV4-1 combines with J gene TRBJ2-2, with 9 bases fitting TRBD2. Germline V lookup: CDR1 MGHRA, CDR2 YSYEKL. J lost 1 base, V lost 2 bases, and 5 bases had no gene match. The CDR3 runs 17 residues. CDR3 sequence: CASSQIGAGGNTGELFF. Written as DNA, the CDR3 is TGCGCCAGCAGCCAAATAGGAGCGGGGGGGAACACCGGGGAGCTGTTTTTT.

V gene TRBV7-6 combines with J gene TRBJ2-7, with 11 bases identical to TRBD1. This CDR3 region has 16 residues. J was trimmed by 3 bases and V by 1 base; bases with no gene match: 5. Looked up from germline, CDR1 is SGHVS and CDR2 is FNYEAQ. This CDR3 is CASSLGTGTGGYEQYF. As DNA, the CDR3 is TGTGCCAGCAGCTTAGGGACCGGGACAGGGGGCTACGAGCAGTACTTC.

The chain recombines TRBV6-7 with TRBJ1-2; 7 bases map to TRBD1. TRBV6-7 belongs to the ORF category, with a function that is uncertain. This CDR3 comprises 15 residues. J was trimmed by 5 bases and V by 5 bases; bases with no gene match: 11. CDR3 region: CASSTRDRFFYGYTF. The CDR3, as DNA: TGTGCCAGCAGTACCCGGGACAGATTCTTTTATGGCTACACCTTC.

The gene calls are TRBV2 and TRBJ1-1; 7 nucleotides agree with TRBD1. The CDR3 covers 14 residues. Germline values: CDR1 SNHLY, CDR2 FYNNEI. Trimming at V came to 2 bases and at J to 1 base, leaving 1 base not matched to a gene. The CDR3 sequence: CASSERDRNTEAFF. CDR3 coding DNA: TGTGCCAGCAGTGAAAGGGACAGGAACACTGAAGCTTTCTTT.

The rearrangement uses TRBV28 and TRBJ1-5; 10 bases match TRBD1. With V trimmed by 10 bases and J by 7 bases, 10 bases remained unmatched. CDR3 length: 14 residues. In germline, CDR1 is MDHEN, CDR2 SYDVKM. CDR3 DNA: TGTGCCACTTCGACAGGGGGCGCGGGGCAGCCCCAGCATTTT. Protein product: CATSTGGAGQPQHF.

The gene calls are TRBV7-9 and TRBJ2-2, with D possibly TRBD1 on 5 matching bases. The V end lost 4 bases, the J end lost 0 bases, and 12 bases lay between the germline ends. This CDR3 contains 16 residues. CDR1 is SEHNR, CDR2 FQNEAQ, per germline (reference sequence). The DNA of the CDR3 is TGTGCCAGCAGCTCCCCCGCCAGGGCGAACACCGGGGAGCTGTTTTTT. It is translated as CASSSPARANTGELFF. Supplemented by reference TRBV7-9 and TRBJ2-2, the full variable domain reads DTGVSQNPRHKITKRGQNVTFRCDPISEHNRLYWYRQTLGQGPEFLTYFQNEAQLEKSRLLSDRFSAERPKGSFSTLEIQRTEQGDSAMYLCASSSPARANTGELFFGEGSRLTVL.

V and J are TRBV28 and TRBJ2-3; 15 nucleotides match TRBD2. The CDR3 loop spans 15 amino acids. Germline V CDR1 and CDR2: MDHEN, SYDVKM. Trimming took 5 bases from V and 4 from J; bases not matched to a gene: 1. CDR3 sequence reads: CASSRTSGRADTQYF. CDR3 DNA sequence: TGTGCCAGCAGTCGGACTAGCGGGAGGGCAGATACGCAGTATTTT. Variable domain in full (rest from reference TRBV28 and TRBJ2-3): DVKVTQSSRYLVKRTGEKVFLECVQDMDHENMFWYRQDPGLGLRLIYFSYDVKMKEKGDIPEGYSVSREKKERFSLILESASTNQTSMYLCASSRTSGRADTQYFGPGTRLTVL.

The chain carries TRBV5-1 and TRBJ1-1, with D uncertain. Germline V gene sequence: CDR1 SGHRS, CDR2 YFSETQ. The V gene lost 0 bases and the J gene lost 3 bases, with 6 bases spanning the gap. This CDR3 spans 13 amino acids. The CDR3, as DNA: TGCGCCAGCAGCTTGGGTGAGGACACTGAAGCTTTCTTT. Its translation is CASSLGEDTEAFF.

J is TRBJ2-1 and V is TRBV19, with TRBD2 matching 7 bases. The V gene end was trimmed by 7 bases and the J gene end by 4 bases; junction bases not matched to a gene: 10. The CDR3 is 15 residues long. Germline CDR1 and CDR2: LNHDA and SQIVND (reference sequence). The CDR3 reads CASTPWGGSYNEQFF. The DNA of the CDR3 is TGTGCCAGTACCCCCTGGGGGGGATCGTACAATGAGCAGTTCTTC.

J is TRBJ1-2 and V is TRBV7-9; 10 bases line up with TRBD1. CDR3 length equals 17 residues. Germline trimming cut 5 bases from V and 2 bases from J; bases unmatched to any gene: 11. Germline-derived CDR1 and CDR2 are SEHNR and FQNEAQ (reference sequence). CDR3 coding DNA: TGTGCCAGCAGCCCGACCGACGGACAGGGGGGAAACTATGGCTACACCTTC. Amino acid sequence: CASSPTDGQGGNYGYTF.

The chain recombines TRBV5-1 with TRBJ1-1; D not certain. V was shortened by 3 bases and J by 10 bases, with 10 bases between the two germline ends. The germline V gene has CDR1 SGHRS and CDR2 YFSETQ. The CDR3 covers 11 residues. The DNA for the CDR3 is TGCGCCAGCAGCTCCCCGGGGAGAGCTTTCTTT. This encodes CASSSPGRAFF.

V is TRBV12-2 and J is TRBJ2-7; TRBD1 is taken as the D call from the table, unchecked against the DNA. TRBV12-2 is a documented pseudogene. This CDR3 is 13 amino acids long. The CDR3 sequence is CASHRQGNYEQYF. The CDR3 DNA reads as TGTGCAAGCCACCGTCAGGGGAACTACGAGCAGTACTTC.

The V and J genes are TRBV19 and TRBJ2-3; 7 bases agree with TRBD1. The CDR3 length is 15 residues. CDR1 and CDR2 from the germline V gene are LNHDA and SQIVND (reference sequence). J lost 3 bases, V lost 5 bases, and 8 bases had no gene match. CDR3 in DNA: TGTGCCAGTAGTGTAACAGGGGAAAGGACAGATACGCAGTATTTT. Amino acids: CASSVTGERTDTQYF.

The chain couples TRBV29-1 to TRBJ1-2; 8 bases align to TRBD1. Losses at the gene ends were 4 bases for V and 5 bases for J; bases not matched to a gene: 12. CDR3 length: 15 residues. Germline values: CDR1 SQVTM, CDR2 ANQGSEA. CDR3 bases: TGCAGCGTTGGGGGGACAGGCGGCTCGGGGTATGGCTACACCTTC. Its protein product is CSVGGTGGSGYGYTF. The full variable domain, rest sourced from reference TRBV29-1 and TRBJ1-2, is SAVISQKPSRDICQRGTSLTIQCQVDSQVTMMFWYRQQPGQSLTLIATANQGSEATYESGFVIDKFPISRPNLTFSTLTVSNMSPEDSSIYLCSVGGTGGSGYGYTFGSGTRLTVV.

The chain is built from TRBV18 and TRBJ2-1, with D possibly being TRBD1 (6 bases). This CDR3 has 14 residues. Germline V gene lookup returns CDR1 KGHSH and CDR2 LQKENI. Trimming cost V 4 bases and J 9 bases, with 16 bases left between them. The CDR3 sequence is CASSQQTGPAEQFF. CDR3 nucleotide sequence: TGTGCCAGCTCACAACAAACAGGGCCGGCTGAGCAGTTCTTC.